A single T cell receptor (beta chain) is shown here with its context. Per the original data handling: Amplification of reference gene primers was used by the study to estimate nucleated cell counts. Measured with immunoSEQ multiplex PCR; TCRdb has only the in-frame clones, and not every one. D and trimming were read from the DNA, whereas the V and J calls and clone size are those reported in that table. The sample holds around 250,000 clones, approximately 90% seen once. These data come from a study of blood T cell repertoires in COVID-19. Background on the study: T cells, B-cell-depleted T cells, or PBMCs supplied cDNA or gDNA.

The V end lost 4 bases, the J end lost 3 bases, and 5 bases lay between the germline ends. CDR3 length: 12 residues. Germline V gene lookup returns CDR1 SGHTA and CDR2 FQGTGA. What was sequenced was peripheral blood. The V gene is TRBV7-3, the J gene TRBJ2-3; the D is unclear. The sequence derives from a man aged 18 to 29 with active or convalescent COVID-19. The CDR3 region has the DNA TGTGCCAGCAGCTATATGACAGATACGCAGTATTTT. It specifies CASSYMTDTQYF.